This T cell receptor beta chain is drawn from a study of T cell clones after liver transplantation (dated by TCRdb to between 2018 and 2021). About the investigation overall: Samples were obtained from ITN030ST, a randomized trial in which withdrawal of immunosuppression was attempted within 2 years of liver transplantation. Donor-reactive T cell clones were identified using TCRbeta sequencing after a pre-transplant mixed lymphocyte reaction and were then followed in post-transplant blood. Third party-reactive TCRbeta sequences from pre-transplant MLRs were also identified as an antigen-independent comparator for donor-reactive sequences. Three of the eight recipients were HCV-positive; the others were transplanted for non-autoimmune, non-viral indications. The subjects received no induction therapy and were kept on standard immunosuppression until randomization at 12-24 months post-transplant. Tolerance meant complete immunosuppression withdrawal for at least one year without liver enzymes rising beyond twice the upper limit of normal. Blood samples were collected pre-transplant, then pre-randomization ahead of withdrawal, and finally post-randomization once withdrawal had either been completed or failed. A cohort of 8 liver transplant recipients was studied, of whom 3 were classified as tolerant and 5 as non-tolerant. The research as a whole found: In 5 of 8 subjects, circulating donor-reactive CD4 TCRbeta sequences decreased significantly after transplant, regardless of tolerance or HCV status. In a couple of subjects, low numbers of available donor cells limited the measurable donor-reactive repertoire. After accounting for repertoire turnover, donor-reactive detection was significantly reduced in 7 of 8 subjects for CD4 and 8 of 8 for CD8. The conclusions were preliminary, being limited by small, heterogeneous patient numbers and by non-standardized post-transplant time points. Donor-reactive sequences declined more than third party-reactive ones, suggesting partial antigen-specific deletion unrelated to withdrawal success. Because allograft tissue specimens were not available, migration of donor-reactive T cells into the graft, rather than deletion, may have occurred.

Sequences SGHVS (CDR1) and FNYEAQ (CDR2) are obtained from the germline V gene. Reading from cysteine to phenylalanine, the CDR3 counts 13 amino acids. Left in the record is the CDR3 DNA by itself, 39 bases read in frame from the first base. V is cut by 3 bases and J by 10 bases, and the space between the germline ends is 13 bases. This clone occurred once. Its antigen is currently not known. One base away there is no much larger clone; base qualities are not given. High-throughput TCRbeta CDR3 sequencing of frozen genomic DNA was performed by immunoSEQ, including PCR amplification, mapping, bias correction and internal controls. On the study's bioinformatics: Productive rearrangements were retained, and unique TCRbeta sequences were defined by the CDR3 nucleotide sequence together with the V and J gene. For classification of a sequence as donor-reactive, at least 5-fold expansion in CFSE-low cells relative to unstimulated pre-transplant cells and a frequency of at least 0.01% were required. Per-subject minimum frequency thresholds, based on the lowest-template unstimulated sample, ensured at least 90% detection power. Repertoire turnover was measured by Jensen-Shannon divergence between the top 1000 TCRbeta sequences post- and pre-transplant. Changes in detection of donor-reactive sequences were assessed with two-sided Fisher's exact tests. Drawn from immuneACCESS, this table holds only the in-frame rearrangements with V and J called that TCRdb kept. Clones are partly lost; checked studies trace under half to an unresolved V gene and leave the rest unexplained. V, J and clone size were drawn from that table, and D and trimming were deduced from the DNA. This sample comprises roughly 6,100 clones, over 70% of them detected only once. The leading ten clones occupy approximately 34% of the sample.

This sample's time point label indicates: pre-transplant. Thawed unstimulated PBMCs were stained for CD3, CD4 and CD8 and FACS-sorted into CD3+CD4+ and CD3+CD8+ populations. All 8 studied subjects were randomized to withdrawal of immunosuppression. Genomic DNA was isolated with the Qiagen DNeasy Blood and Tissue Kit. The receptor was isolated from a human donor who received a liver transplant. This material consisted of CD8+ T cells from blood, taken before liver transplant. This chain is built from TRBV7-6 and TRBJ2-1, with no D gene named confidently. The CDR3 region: CASSFGWRGEQFF. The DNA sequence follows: TGTGCCAGCAGCTTCGGATGGCGTGGGGAGCAGTTCTTC.